This T cell receptor beta chain was sequenced for a study of blood T cells in healthy people across ages. CDR1 and CDR2 from the germline V gene are SNHLY and FYNNEI. The V end was cut by 6 bases, the J end by 4 bases, with 9 bases between. This CDR3 contains 12 residues. The draw of peripheral blood yielded roughly 10 milliliters from each donor. The study isolated at least 6 million PBMCs from each sample. Extractions gave at least 5 micrograms of total RNA per sample. Then a second PCR, running roughly 6 to 11 cycles, was carried out with a sample-barcoded 5' primer and a J-beta primer mix. TCRdb re-analysed the 5' RACE reads in MiXCR, keeping a single row per CDR3 protein. The sample yields approximately 400,000 distinct CDR3 sequences, approximately 52% seen once.

Sequencing used blood. The gene calls are TRBV2 and TRBJ1-2, with D possibly being TRBD1 (5 bases). This TCR derives from a man in his sixties in good health. Written as DNA, the CDR3 is TGTGCCAGCAGCAGGGAGGGCTATGGCTACACCTTC. The encoded protein is CASSREGYGYTF.